The 3 T cell receptor beta chains presented below share a single source sample, sequenced in a study of T cell responses to AZD1222 COVID-19 vaccine. Clones were sequenced by immunoSEQ multiplex PCR, and TCRdb holds only the in-frame ones, with some missing. The sample holds 110,000 or so clones; roughly 89% are singletons and the top ten take around 7.1%. This specimen consisted of peripheral blood, obtained 28 days after the second AZD1222 dose. Every receptor here comes from an adult who received the AZD1222 COVID-19 vaccine.

This chain joins TRBV28 and TRBJ1-1; weak D call: TRBD1 (6 bases). Germline-derived CDR1 and CDR2 are MDHEN and SYDVKM. This CDR3 has 14 residues. V lost 6 bases to trimming and J lost 7 bases, with 18 bases between them. The CDR3 region is CASSPQGKISEAFF. Written as DNA, the CDR3 is TGTGCCAGCAGCCCCCAGGGGAAAATCAGTGAAGCTTTCTTT.

V is TRBV19 and J is TRBJ2-5; TRBD1 matches 7 bases. Unmatched junction bases numbered 8, after V lost 2 bases and J lost 5 bases. The germline V gene encodes CDR1 LNHDA and CDR2 SQIVND (reference sequence). This CDR3 is built from 15 residues. The CDR3 DNA reads TGTGCCAGTAGTATAAGGGGCAGGGGGAGTGAGACCCAGTACTTC. It is translated as CASSIRGRGSETQYF.

The CDR3 spells CASSESGTVNTGELFF. The CDR3 DNA is TGTGCCAGCTCAGAGTCGGGGACAGTAAACACCGGGGAGCTGTTTTTT. V gene TRBV18 combines with J gene TRBJ2-2, with 7 bases aligning to TRBD1. This CDR3 has 16 amino acids. Germline trimming cut 5 bases from V and 2 bases from J; bases unmatched to any gene: 8. Germline V gives CDR1 KGHSH, CDR2 LQKENI.